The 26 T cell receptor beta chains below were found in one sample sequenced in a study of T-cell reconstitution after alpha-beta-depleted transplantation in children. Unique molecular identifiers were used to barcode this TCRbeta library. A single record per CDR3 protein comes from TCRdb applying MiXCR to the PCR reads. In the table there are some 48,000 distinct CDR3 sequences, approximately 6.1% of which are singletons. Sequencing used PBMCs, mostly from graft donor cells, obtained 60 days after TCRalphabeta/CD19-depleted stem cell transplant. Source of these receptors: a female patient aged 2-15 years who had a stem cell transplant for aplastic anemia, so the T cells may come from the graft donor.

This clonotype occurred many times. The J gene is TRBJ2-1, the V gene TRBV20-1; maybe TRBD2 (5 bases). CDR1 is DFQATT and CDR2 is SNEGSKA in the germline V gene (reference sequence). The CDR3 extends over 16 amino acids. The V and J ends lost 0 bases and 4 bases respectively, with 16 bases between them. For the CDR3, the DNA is TGCAGTGCTAGAGATTCCCAGACCCCGGGATACAATGAGCAGTTCTTC. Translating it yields CSARDSQTPGYNEQFF.

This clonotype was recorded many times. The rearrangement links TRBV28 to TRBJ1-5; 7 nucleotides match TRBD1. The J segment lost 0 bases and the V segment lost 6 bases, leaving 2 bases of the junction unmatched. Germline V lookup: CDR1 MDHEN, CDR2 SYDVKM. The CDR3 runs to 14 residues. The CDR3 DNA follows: TGTGCCAGCAGCGGGACAGTTAGCAATCAGCCCCAGCATTTT. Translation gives CASSGTVSNQPQHF.

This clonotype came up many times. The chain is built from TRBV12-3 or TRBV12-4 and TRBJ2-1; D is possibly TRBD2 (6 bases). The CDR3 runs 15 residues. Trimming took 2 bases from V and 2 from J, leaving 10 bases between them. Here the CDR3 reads CASSLRDSTYNEQFF. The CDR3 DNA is TGTGCCAGCAGTTTAAGGGACTCCACCTACAATGAGCAGTTCTTC.

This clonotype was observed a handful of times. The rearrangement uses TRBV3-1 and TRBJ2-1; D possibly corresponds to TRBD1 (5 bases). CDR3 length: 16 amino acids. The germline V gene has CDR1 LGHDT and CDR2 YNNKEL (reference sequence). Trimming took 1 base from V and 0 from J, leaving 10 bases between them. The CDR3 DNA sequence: TGTGCCAGCAGCCAAGCAGGGTTAAGCTCCTACAATGAGCAGTTCTTC. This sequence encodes CASSQAGLSSYNEQFF.

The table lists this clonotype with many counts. CDR3 DNA: TGTGCCAGCAGCTTAGCGTCTTCTGCGGGGGGGTCCTTGAATACGCAGTATTTT. This gives the protein CASSLASSAGGSLNTQYF. The chain uses TRBV11-2 and TRBJ2-3, with 9 bases aligning to TRBD2. The CDR3 contains 18 residues. V lost 1 base, J lost 7 bases, and 15 bases stayed unmatched. Germline loops: CDR1 SGHAT, CDR2 FQNNGV.

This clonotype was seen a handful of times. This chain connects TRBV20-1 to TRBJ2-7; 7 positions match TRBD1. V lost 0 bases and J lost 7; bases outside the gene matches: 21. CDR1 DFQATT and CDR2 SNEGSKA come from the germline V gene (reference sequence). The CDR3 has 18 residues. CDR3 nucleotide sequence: TGCAGTGCTAGAGATAGAGGGGGCGCTCGGAACGGGACGGGTGAGCAGTACTTC. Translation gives CSARDRGGARNGTGEQYF.

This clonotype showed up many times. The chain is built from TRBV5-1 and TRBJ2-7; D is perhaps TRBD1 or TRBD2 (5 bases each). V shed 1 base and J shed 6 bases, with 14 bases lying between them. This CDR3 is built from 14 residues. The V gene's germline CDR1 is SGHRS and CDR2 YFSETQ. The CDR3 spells CASSLPGTVPEQYF. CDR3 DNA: TGCGCCAGCAGCTTGCCAGGGACGGTTCCCGAGCAGTACTTC.

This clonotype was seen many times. CDR3 sequence reads: CASKAGQETQYF. Here the CDR3 DNA reads TGTGCCAGCAAAGCGGGCCAAGAGACCCAGTACTTC. V gene TRBV2 combines with J gene TRBJ2-5, with a tentative D call TRBD2 (6 bases). Trimming took 7 bases from V and 1 from J, leaving 7 bases between them. The CDR3 has 12 amino acids. The germline V gene encodes CDR1 SNHLY and CDR2 FYNNEI. The full variable domain, completed using reference TRBV2 and TRBJ2-5, is EPEVTQTPSHQVTQMGQEVILRCVPISNHLYFYWYRQILGQKVEFLVSFYNNEISEKSEIFDDQFSVERPDGSNFTLKIRSTKLEDSAMYFCASKAGQETQYFGPGTRLLVL.

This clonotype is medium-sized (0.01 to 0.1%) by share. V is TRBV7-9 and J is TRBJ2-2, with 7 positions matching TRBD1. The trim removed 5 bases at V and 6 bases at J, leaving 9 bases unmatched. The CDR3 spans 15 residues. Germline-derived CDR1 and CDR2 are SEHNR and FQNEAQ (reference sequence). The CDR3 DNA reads TGTGCCAGCAGCCCGACAGGGAATGGGGCCGGGGAGCTGTTTTTT. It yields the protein CASSPTGNGAGELFF.

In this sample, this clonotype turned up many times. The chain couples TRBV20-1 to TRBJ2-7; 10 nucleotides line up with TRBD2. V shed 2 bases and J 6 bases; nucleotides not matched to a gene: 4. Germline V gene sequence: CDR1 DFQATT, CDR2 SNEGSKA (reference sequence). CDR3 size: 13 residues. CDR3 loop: CSARRRLAGEQYF. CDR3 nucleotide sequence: TGCAGTGCTAGACGTAGACTAGCGGGCGAGCAGTACTTC.

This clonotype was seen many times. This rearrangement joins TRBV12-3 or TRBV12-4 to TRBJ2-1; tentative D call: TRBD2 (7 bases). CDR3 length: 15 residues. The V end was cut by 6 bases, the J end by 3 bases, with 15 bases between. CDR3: CASRGGGTLYNEQFF. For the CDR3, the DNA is TGTGCCAGCAGGGGGGGAGGGACACTCTACAATGAGCAGTTCTTC.

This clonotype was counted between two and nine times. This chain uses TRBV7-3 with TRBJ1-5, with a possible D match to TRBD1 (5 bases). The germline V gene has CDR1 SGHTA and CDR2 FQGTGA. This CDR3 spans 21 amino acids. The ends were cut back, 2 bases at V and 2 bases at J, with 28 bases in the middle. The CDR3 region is CASSLFFFVSARVVGNQPQHF. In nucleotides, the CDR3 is TGTGCCAGCAGCTTATTTTTTTTCGTATCGGCCAGGGTGGTGGGCAATCAGCCCCAGCATTTT.

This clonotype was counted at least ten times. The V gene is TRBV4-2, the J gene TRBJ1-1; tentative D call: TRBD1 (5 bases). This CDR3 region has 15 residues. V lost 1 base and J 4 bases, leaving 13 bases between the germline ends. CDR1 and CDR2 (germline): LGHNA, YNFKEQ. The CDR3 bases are TGTGCCAGCAGCCAAGGGGGGGTTCTGATCACTGAAGCTTTCTTT. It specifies CASSQGGVLITEAFF.

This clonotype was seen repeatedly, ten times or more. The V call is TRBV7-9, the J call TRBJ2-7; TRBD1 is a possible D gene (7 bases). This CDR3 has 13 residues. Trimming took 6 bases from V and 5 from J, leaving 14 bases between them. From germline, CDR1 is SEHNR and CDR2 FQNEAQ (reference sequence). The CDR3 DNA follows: TGTGCCAGCAGTAGACAGGGAGGCGACGAGCAGTACTTC. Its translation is CASSRQGGDEQYF.

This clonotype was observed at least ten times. The CDR3, as DNA: TGTGCCAGCAGCTTGGATCTAGCGGGAGGGAATGAGCAGTTCTTC. Residues: CASSLDLAGGNEQFF. The V gene is TRBV5-4, the J gene TRBJ2-1, with 12 bases lining up with TRBD2. The length of the CDR3 is 15 residues. V was pared by 0 bases and J by 7 bases, with 2 bases of the junction left unmatched. The germline gives CDR1 SGHNT, CDR2 YYREEE (reference sequence).

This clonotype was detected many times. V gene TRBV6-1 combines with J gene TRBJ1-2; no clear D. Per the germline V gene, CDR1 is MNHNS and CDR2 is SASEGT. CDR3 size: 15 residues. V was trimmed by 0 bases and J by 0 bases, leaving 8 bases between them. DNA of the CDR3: TGTGCCAGCAGTGAAGCCTCAGGCCCTAACTATGGCTACACCTTC. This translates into CASSEASGPNYGYTF.

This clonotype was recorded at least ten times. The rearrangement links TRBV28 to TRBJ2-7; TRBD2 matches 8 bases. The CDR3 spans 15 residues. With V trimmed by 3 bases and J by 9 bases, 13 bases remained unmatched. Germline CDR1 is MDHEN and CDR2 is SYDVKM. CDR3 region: CASSLYSGEGLRQYF. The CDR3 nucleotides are TGTGCCAGCAGTTTGTATAGCGGGGAGGGATTAAGGCAGTACTTC. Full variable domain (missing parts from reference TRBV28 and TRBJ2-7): DVKVTQSSRYLVKRTGEKVFLECVQDMDHENMFWYRQDPGLGLRLIYFSYDVKMKEKGDIPEGYSVSREKKERFSLILESASTNQTSMYLCASSLYSGEGLRQYFGPGTRLTVT.

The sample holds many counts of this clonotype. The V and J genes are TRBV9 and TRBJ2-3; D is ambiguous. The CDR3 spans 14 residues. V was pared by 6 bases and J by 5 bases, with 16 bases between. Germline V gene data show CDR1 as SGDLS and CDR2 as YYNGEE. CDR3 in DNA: TGTGCCAGCACCGTGGGCTCCCCAAGAGATACGCAGTATTTT. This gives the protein CASTVGSPRDTQYF.

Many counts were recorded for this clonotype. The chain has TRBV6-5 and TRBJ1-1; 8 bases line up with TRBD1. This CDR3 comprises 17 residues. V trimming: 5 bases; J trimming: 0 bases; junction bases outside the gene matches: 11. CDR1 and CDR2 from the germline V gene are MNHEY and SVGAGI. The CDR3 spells CASSRIRQGRMNTEAFF. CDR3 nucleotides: TGTGCCAGCAGTAGGATTCGACAGGGGAGGATGAACACTGAAGCTTTCTTT.

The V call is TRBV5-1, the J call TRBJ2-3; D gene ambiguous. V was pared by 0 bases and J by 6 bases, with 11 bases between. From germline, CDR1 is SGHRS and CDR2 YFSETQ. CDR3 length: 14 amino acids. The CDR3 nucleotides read TGCGCCAGCAGCTTGGATGCCAGATGGGATACGCAGTATTTT. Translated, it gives CASSLDARWDTQYF.

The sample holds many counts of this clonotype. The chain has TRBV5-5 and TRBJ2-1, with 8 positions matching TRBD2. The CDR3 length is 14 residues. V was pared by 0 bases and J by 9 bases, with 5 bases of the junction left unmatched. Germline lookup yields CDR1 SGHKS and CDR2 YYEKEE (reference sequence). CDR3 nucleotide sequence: TGTGCCAGCAGCTTGGTACTAGCGGTCTCTGAGCAGTTCTTC. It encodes CASSLVLAVSEQFF.

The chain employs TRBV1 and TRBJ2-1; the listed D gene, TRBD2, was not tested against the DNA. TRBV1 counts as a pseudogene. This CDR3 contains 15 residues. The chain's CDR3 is CTSRSRLDYYNEQFF. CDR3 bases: TGCACCAGCAGATCGAGACTAGACTATTACAATGAGCAGTTCTTC.

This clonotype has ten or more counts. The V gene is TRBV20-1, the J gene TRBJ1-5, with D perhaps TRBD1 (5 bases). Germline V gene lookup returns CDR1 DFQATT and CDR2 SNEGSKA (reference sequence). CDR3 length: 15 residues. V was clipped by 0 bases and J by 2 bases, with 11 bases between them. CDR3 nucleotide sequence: TGCAGTGCTAGAGAGGGGGGGTTTGGCAATCAGCCCCAGCATTTT. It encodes CSAREGGFGNQPQHF.

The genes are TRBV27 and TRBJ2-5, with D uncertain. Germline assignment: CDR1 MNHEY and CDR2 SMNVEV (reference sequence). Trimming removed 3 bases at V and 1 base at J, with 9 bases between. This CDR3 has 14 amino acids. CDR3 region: CASSLFSPQETQYF. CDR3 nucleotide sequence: TGTGCCAGCAGTTTGTTCAGCCCCCAAGAGACCCAGTACTTC.

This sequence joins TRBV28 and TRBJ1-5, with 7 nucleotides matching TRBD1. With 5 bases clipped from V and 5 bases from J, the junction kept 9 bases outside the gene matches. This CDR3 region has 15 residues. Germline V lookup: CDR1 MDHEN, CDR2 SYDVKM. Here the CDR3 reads CASSPPDRAHQPQHF. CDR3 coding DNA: TGTGCCAGCAGTCCCCCAGACAGGGCCCATCAGCCCCAGCATTTT.

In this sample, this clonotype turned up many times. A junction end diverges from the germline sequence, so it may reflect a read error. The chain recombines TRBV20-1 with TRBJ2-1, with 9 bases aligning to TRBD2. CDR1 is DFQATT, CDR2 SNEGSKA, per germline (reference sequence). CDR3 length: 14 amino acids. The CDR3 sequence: CSARTLAGTYERFF. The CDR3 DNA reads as TGCAGTGCTAGAACGCTAGCGGGGACTTATGAGCGGTTCTTC.